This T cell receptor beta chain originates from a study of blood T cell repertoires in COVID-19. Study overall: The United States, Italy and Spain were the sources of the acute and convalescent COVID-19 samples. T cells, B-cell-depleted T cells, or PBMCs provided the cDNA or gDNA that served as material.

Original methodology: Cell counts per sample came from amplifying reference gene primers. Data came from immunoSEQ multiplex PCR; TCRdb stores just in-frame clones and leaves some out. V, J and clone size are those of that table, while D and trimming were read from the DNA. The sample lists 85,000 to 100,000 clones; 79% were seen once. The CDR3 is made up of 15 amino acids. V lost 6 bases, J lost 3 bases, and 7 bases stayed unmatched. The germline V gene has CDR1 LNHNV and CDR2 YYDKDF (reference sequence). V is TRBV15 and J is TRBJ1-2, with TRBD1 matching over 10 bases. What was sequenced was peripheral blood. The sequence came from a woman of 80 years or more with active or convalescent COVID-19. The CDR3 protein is CATSLDGQGDYGYTF. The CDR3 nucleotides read TGTGCCACCAGTCTCGACGGACAGGGGGACTATGGCTACACCTTC.